A single sample gave rise to the 15 T cell receptor beta chains below, sequenced in a study of blood T cell repertoires in COVID-19. This table comes from immunoSEQ multiplex PCR, and its TCRdb copy is limited to in-frame clones, with some not included. The data show about 130,000 clones, around 76% seen once. The sequenced sample consisted of peripheral blood. Every receptor here comes from a human donor in a cohort sampled during active COVID-19.

This clone was counted only a few times. CDR3: CASSIKTFPNTEAFF. In nucleotides, the CDR3 is TGTGCCAGTAGTATTAAGACATTTCCAAACACTGAAGCTTTCTTT. The rearrangement uses TRBV19 and TRBJ1-1; the D is unclear. Trimming removed 3 bases from V and 2 bases from J, with 13 bases in between. CDR1 and CDR2 from the germline V gene are LNHDA and SQIVND (reference sequence). This CDR3 has 15 residues.

The rearrangement links TRBV9 to TRBJ1-2; possible D gene TRBD1, 6 bases. Germline V gene lookup returns CDR1 SGDLS and CDR2 YYNGEE. V was trimmed by 3 bases and J by 4 bases, leaving 19 bases between them. The CDR3 extends over 16 amino acids. The CDR3, as DNA: TGTGCCAGCAGCGCCGAAGGGGCGGTCAGGGGCTATGGCTACACCTTC. Translation: CASSAEGAVRGYGYTF.

The rearrangement joins TRBV7-9 to TRBJ2-5; D is possibly TRBD1 (5 bases). Deletions cut 5 bases from V and 4 bases from J, with 20 bases between. Germline CDR1 is SEHNR and CDR2 is FQNEAQ (reference sequence). The CDR3 is made up of 16 amino acids. CDR3 nucleotide sequence: TGTGCCAGCAGCCCAAGGACATCACATACAAGAGAGACCCAGTACTTC. This codes for CASSPRTSHTRETQYF.

The chain couples TRBV7-9 to TRBJ1-4; tentatively, D is TRBD1 (5 bases). The CDR3 is 14 residues long. In germline, CDR1 is SEHNR, CDR2 FQNEAQ (reference sequence). V was clipped by 7 bases and J by 3 bases, with 12 bases between them. CDR3 nucleotide sequence: TGTGCCAGCAACCGGGACTGGTCTAATGAAAAACTGTTTTTT. It yields the protein CASNRDWSNEKLFF.

The genes are TRBV27 and TRBJ1-6, with TRBD1 identical over 9 bases. Germline-derived CDR1 and CDR2 are MNHEY and SMNVEV (reference sequence). V shed 5 bases and J 7 bases; nucleotides not matched to a gene: 3. The CDR3 spans 14 residues. CDR3 amino acids: CASSLQGANSPLHF. For the CDR3, the DNA is TGTGCCAGCAGTCTACAGGGGGCAAATTCACCCCTCCACTTT.

The chain combines TRBV7-9 with TRBJ1-3, with unresolved D. V lost 5 bases and J lost 2, with 10 bases in between. Germline V gene data show CDR1 as SEHNR and CDR2 as FQNEAQ (reference sequence). The CDR3 extends over 14 amino acids. The CDR3 loop reads CASSAQSPGNTIYF. In nucleotides, the CDR3 is TGTGCCAGCAGCGCACAGAGCCCTGGAAACACCATATATTTT. The full variable domain, with the rest looked up from reference TRBV7-9 and TRBJ1-3, is DTGVSQNPRHKITKRGQNVTFRCDPISEHNRLYWYRQTLGQGPEFLTYFQNEAQLEKSRLLSDRFSAERPKGSFSTLEIQRTEQGDSAMYLCASSAQSPGNTIYFGEGSWLTVV.

The chain joins TRBV3-1 (or the pseudogene TRBV3-2) to TRBJ2-7; a weak D match, TRBD1 (7 bases). Germline values: CDR1 LGHDT, CDR2 YNNKEL (reference sequence). V was pared by 10 bases and J by 3 bases, with 13 bases between. This CDR3 spans 12 amino acids. The CDR3 region is CATGRGDYEQYF. The CDR3 nucleotides are TGTGCCACGGGCAGGGGGGACTACGAGCAGTACTTC.

The table lists this clone with a few counts. The V gene is TRBV7-9, the J gene TRBJ2-2; 7 bases match TRBD2. The V segment lost 5 bases and the J segment 7 bases; nucleotides outside the gene matches: 7. Germline lookup yields CDR1 SEHNR and CDR2 FQNEAQ (reference sequence). There are 14 residues in the CDR3. The CDR3 region is CASSRGGLNGELFF. The CDR3, as DNA: TGTGCCAGCAGCCGCGGGGGTCTCAACGGGGAGCTGTTTTTT.

V is TRBV29-1 and J is TRBJ2-7, with D perhaps matching TRBD1 (5 bases). Germline loops: CDR1 SQVTM, CDR2 ANQGSEA. The V and J ends lost 2 bases and 7 bases respectively, with 12 bases between them. This CDR3 spans 12 amino acids. The CDR3 nucleotides read TGCAGCGTTGAAAGACAGTTGGGGGAGCAGTACTTC. It specifies CSVERQLGEQYF.

The chain has TRBV10-2 and TRBJ1-1, with 8 bases fitting TRBD1. The CDR3 runs to 17 residues. V gave up 1 base and J gave up 2 bases; unmatched junction bases: 9. Germline values: CDR1 WSHSY, CDR2 SAAADI. CDR3 region: CASSEFDRGYANTEAFF. The DNA for the CDR3 is TGCGCCAGCAGTGAGTTCGACAGGGGATACGCTAACACTGAAGCTTTCTTT.

This clone was seen only a few times. The rearrangement joins TRBV5-1 to TRBJ1-1, with unresolved D. Germline lookup yields CDR1 SGHRS and CDR2 YFSETQ. Trimming pared 4 bases from V and 1 base from J, leaving 14 bases between. This CDR3 region has 15 residues. The CDR3 DNA is TGCGCCAGCAGCCCCACCGTTATAGCGAACACTGAAGCTTTCTTT. The encoded protein is CASSPTVIANTEAFF.

The chain employs TRBV5-6 and TRBJ2-7, with a possible D match to TRBD1 (6 bases). Trimming removed 4 bases from V and 3 bases from J, with 8 bases in between. The CDR3 extends over 12 amino acids. Germline CDR1 SGHDT, CDR2 YYEEEE. CDR3 nucleotides: TGTGCCAGCAGCCGGACAGTCTACGAGCAGTACTTC. It specifies CASSRTVYEQYF.

This clone is a singleton in its sample. The V gene is TRBV28, the J gene TRBJ1-2; 8 nucleotides match TRBD1. Per the germline V gene, CDR1 is MDHEN and CDR2 is SYDVKM. The CDR3 consists of 16 residues. The V gene end was trimmed by 2 bases and the J gene end by 6 bases; junction bases not matched to a gene: 11. This chain's CDR3 is CASSLVIGQGANGYTF. CDR3 in DNA: TGTGCCAGCAGTTTAGTAATCGGACAGGGAGCAAATGGCTACACCTTC.

The V and J genes are TRBV6-1 and TRBJ2-7; TRBD2 agrees at 7 bases. This CDR3 comprises 15 residues. Germline CDR1 MNHNS, CDR2 SASEGT. The ends lost 2 bases at V and 2 bases at J; junction bases unmatched: 6. The CDR3 nucleotides are TGTGCCAGCAGTGAAAGGGGAGGGAACCCCTACGAGCAGTACTTC. The encoded protein is CASSERGGNPYEQYF.

This clone is a singleton in its sample. The chain couples TRBV5-1 to TRBJ2-7, with D possibly being TRBD2 (6 bases). V was shortened by 4 bases and J by 0 bases, with 17 bases between the two germline ends. Germline lookup yields CDR1 SGHRS and CDR2 YFSETQ. The CDR3 contains 16 residues. Written as DNA, the CDR3 is TGCGCCAGCAGCCCGTATCCGGGACTCAGCTCCTACGAGCAGTACTTC. Encoded protein: CASSPYPGLSSYEQYF.